The 26 T cell receptor beta chains listed next were all sequenced from one sample in a study of shared clonotypes between healthy human individuals. Repertoires were generated with immunoSEQ multiplex PCR, while TCRdb's copy carries only in-frame clones and drops some. The repertoire holds around 500,000 clones, with about four fifths as singletons. Sequencing used PBMCs. These receptors were collected from a woman between 35 and 50 years old in good health. Some clones in this sample may be carry-over from other donors' samples.

The V and J genes are TRBV6-1 and TRBJ2-3; 8 bases map to TRBD2. V lost 6 bases to trimming and J lost 1 base; unmatched junction nucleotides: 6. CDR1 is MNHNS, CDR2 SASEGT, per germline. The CDR3 totals 15 residues. The CDR3 coding sequence is TGTGCCAGCAGGGATAGCGGGACGGGCACAGATACGCAGTATTTT. Residues: CASRDSGTGTDTQYF.

The chain carries TRBV28 and TRBJ1-2, with TRBD1 as a possible D gene (5 bases). This CDR3 comprises 12 residues. V lost 5 bases and J lost 5, with 9 bases in between. CDR1 and CDR2 (germline): MDHEN, SYDVKM. CDR3 loop: CASSQGRYGYTF. CDR3 in DNA: TGTGCCAGCAGTCAGGGCAGATATGGCTACACCTTC.

The gene calls are TRBV23-1 and TRBJ1-5, with D perhaps TRBD1 (6 bases). TRBV23-1 is an open reading frame, and its role is uncertain. V was shortened by 3 bases and J by 0 bases, with 24 bases between the two germline ends. This CDR3 spans 20 amino acids. The DNA for the CDR3 is TGCGCCAGCAGTCAGCACCGATGGACAGCCCGGGATTATAGCAATCAGCCCCAGCATTTT. Protein: CASSQHRWTARDYSNQPQHF.

The rearrangement uses TRBV4-2 and TRBJ2-5; 12 bases agree with TRBD2. Germline V gene sequence: CDR1 LGHNA, CDR2 YNFKEQ. Trimming took 4 bases from V and 5 from J; bases not matched to a gene: 8. The CDR3 consists of 16 residues. Written as DNA, the CDR3 is TGTGCCAGCAGCCCACCAACCGGGACTAGCGGGGAGACCCAGTACTTC. Its protein product is CASSPPTGTSGETQYF.

This chain joins TRBV18 and TRBJ2-3, with D possibly called TRBD1 or TRBD2 (7 bases each). The CDR3 loop spans 14 amino acids. CDR1 and CDR2 from the germline V gene are KGHSH and LQKENI. V was shortened by 8 bases and J by 6 bases, with 18 bases between the two germline ends. The CDR3 sequence: CASQGGPEGDTQYF. CDR3 nucleotide sequence: TGTGCCAGCCAGGGGGGGCCCGAAGGGGATACGCAGTATTTT.

Details on this clone: Other DNA sequences of this sample code for an identical CDR3. V usage is TRBV11-2 and J usage is TRBJ1-5, with D uncertain. This CDR3 contains 13 residues. V lost 3 bases to trimming and J lost 3 bases, with 6 bases between them. Germline values: CDR1 SGHAT, CDR2 FQNNGV. CDR3 bases: TGTGCCAGCAGCTTGGGCCTCAATCAGCCCCAGCATTTT. This sequence encodes CASSLGLNQPQHF.

This chain uses TRBV25-1 with TRBJ1-2, with D possibly TRBD1 on 6 matching bases. The CDR3 is made up of 14 amino acids. Trimming pared 4 bases from V and 6 bases from J, leaving 15 bases between. The germline gives CDR1 MGHDK, CDR2 SYGVNS. In DNA, the CDR3 is TGTGCCAGCAGTGCCCCGACTCGGGGGCATGGCTACACCTTC. It specifies CASSAPTRGHGYTF.

The chain uses TRBV5-5 and TRBJ2-3; unclear D gene. V was cut by 2 bases and J by 5 bases, with 15 bases left in between. Per the germline V gene, CDR1 is SGHKS and CDR2 is YYEKEE (reference sequence). The length of the CDR3 is 15 residues. The CDR3 DNA is TGTGCCAGCAGCTTACCTCGTGAGATTTTAGATACGCAGTATTTT. Protein sequence: CASSLPREILDTQYF. The full variable domain, completed using reference TRBV5-5 and TRBJ2-3, is DAGVTQSPTHLIKTRGQQVTLRCSPISGHKSVSWYQQVLGQGPQFIFQYYEKEERGRGNFPDRFSARQFPNYSSELNVNALLLGDSALYLCASSLPREILDTQYFGPGTRLTVL.

The genes are TRBV4-3 and TRBJ1-1, with 9 positions matching TRBD1. J was trimmed by 10 bases and V by 0 bases; bases with no gene match: 9. The CDR3 totals 15 residues. CDR1 and CDR2 from the germline V gene are LGHNA and YSLEER. The CDR3 sequence: CASSQDPRDRVAAFF. The CDR3 DNA reads TGCGCCAGCAGCCAAGACCCCCGGGACAGGGTTGCAGCTTTCTTT.

There are a few counts of this clone. No DNA is shown, since the ends of the CDR3 on it are uncertain; the CDR3 is the one TCRdb lists. The V gene is TRBV19, the J gene TRBJ1-2; the D segment call TRBD1 is taken from the table without a DNA check. Germline CDR1 and CDR2: LNHDA and SQIVND (reference sequence). The CDR3 comprises 15 residues, both ends counted. CDR3 region: CASTSDSQSGYGYTF.

This clone was seen a handful of times. The V gene is TRBV7-9, the J gene TRBJ1-2; TRBD1 aligns across 7 bases. Trimming took 5 bases from V and 6 from J; bases not matched to a gene: 9. CDR3 length: 14 residues. CDR1 SEHNR and CDR2 FQNEAQ come from the germline V gene (reference sequence). The CDR3 DNA reads as TGTGCCAGCAGCCGCCGAGAGGGGGCTGATGGCTACACCTTC. Its protein product is CASSRREGADGYTF. The variable domain in full, completed from reference TRBV7-9 and TRBJ1-2, reads DTGVSQNPRHKITKRGQNVTFRCDPISEHNRLYWYRQTLGQGPEFLTYFQNEAQLEKSRLLSDRFSAERPKGSFSTLEIQRTEQGDSAMYLCASSRREGADGYTFGSGTRLTVV.

The V and J genes are TRBV28 and TRBJ2-7; D gene ambiguous. Trimming took off 3 bases at V and 2 bases at J, with 8 bases between the two ends. This CDR3 comprises 13 residues. Germline V gives CDR1 MDHEN, CDR2 SYDVKM. As DNA, the CDR3 is TGTGCCAGCAGTTTCCCCTCCACCTACGAGCAGTACTTC. Translation gives CASSFPSTYEQYF.

The chain has TRBV5-1 and TRBJ2-7, with 7 bases that match TRBD1. With 0 bases clipped from V and 2 bases from J, the junction kept 5 bases outside the gene matches. CDR3 size: 15 residues. Germline CDR1 is SGHRS and CDR2 is YFSETQ. For the CDR3, the DNA is TGCGCCAGCAGCTTGGCGGCAGGGGGAACCTACGAGCAGTACTTC. It translates to CASSLAAGGTYEQYF.

The chain couples TRBV10-1 to TRBJ2-7; 8 bases are a match to TRBD1. With V trimmed by 9 bases and J by 9 bases, 10 bases remained unmatched. The CDR3 contains 12 residues. Looked up from germline, CDR1 is WNHNN and CDR2 is SYGVQD (reference sequence). The CDR3 reads CASTGTGYMQYF. The CDR3 DNA reads TGCGCCAGTACGGGGACAGGATACATGCAGTACTTC.

This clone appeared a few times. This sequence joins TRBV10-1 and TRBJ2-1, with D possibly being TRBD2 (6 bases). V lost 5 bases, J lost 10 bases, and 15 bases lay in between. Germline V gives CDR1 WNHNN, CDR2 SYGVQD (reference sequence). The CDR3 length is 13 residues. The CDR3 nucleotides read TGCGCCAGCAGTAGCCCAACGGGGAGGGAGCAGTTCTTC. Translation gives CASSSPTGREQFF.

The chain uses TRBV4-3 and TRBJ2-3; D gene unclear. The germline V and J ends were trimmed by 0 bases and 3 bases, with 7 bases remaining between them. The germline CDR1 and CDR2 sequences are LGHNA and YSLEER. CDR3 size: 14 residues. The CDR3 loop is CASSQEMGTDTQYF. In DNA form, the CDR3 reads TGCGCCAGCAGCCAAGAGATGGGGACAGATACGCAGTATTTT.

This chain uses TRBV28 with TRBJ2-5; possibly TRBD1 for D (7 bases). Germline V gives CDR1 MDHEN, CDR2 SYDVKM. V gave up 5 bases and J gave up 2 bases, with 18 bases separating them. This CDR3 has 16 amino acids. The CDR3 spells CASSLGRGAAQETQYF. For the CDR3, the DNA is TGTGCCAGCAGTCTAGGCAGGGGGGCAGCTCAAGAGACCCAGTACTTC.

The chain uses TRBV7-6 and TRBJ2-7; possible D gene TRBD2, 5 bases. The CDR3 spans 13 residues. CDR1 and CDR2 (germline): SGHVS, FNYEAQ. Trimming took off 2 bases at V and 6 bases at J, with 11 bases between the two ends. CDR3: CASSLSGSGEQYF. The CDR3 region has the DNA TGTGCCAGCAGCTTATCGGGATCGGGCGAGCAGTACTTC.

This clone was seen just once. The chain is built from TRBV7-2 and TRBJ1-5, with D possibly TRBD1 on 5 matching bases. The V and J ends lost 4 bases and 1 base respectively, with 11 bases between them. CDR3 size: 15 residues. Germline values: CDR1 SGHTA, CDR2 FQGNSA. Here the CDR3 reads CASSSDPGSNQPQHF. The CDR3, as DNA: TGTGCCAGCAGCTCAGACCCAGGGAGCAATCAGCCCCAGCATTTT.

This sequence joins TRBV7-2 and TRBJ2-5; the match to TRBD1 covers 12 bases. V lost 1 base and J lost 4; bases outside the gene matches: 4. CDR3 length equals 16 residues. Germline-derived CDR1 and CDR2 are SGHTA and FQGNSA. CDR3 bases: TGTGCCAGCAGCTTAGTTGGGACAGGGGGCTCAGAGACCCAGTACTTC. Protein: CASSLVGTGGSETQYF.

This clone has only one observation. The CDR3 here is CASSSGGGASNEKLFF. The CDR3 DNA reads as TGTGCCAGCAGTTCTGGAGGGGGCGCGTCTAATGAAAAACTGTTTTTT. This rearrangement joins TRBV5-8 to TRBJ1-4; 7 nucleotides agree with TRBD1. The CDR3 totals 16 residues. V trimming: 5 bases; J trimming: 3 bases; junction bases outside the gene matches: 10. The germline CDR1 and CDR2 sequences are SGHTS and YDEGEE.

The chain employs TRBV7-2 and TRBJ2-1; a weak D match, TRBD2 (6 bases). The CDR3 has 13 residues. Germline V gives CDR1 SGHTA, CDR2 FQGNSA. Trimming stripped 5 bases from V and 7 bases from J, with 12 bases between. The CDR3 is CASSRGYVNEQFF. The CDR3 nucleotides read TGTGCCAGCAGCCGGGGGTATGTGAATGAGCAGTTCTTC. Based on the CDR3 plus reference TRBV7-2 and TRBJ2-1, the full variable domain is GAGVSQSPSNKVTEKGKDVELRCDPISGHTALYWYRQSLGQGLEFLIYFQGNSAPDKSGLPSDRFSAERTGGSVSTLTIQRTQQEDSAVYLCASSRGYVNEQFFGPGTRLTVL.

The chain employs TRBV2 and TRBJ1-2; 8 bases map to TRBD1. CDR1 and CDR2 (germline): SNHLY, FYNNEI. The CDR3 runs to 14 residues. J was trimmed by 7 bases and V by 8 bases; bases with no gene match: 12. DNA of the CDR3: TGTGCCAGCGGCCAGGGGACAGGTACTGCTGGCTACACCTTC. Translation gives CASGQGTGTAGYTF. Together with reference TRBV2 and TRBJ1-2, the CDR3 gives the full variable domain: EPEVTQTPSHQVTQMGQEVILRCVPISNHLYFYWYRQILGQKVEFLVSFYNNEISEKSEIFDDQFSVERPDGSNFTLKIRSTKLEDSAMYFCASGQGTGTAGYTFGSGTRLTVV.

V usage is TRBV27 and J usage is TRBJ2-2; 7 bases fit TRBD1. The V segment lost 6 bases and the J segment 1 base; nucleotides outside the gene matches: 8. CDR1 is MNHEY and CDR2 is SMNVEV in the germline V gene (reference sequence). CDR3 length: 16 residues. The CDR3 coding sequence is TGTGCCAGCAGATCAGCCGGGACAGTGAACACCGGGGAGCTGTTTTTT. Translating gives CASRSAGTVNTGELFF.

The chain uses TRBV5-4 and TRBJ2-5, with no clear D. The last part of the DNA fits TRBJ2-7 better; the J call may be wrong. Germline CDR1 SGHNT, CDR2 YYREEE (reference sequence). The CDR3 totals 12 residues. This chain's CDR3 is CASSLEDYEQYF. CDR3 in DNA: TGTGCCAGCAGCTTGGAAGACTACGAGCAGTACTTC.

The chain is built from TRBV19 and TRBJ2-1; either TRBD1 or TRBD2 may supply D (6 bases each). CDR1 and CDR2 (germline): LNHDA, SQIVND (reference sequence). The CDR3 length is 14 residues. V was shortened by 3 bases and J by 4 bases, with 10 bases between the two germline ends. In DNA form, the CDR3 reads TGTGCCAGTAGTATGGGGGGCAGTTACAATGAGCAGTTCTTC. This gives the protein CASSMGGSYNEQFF.